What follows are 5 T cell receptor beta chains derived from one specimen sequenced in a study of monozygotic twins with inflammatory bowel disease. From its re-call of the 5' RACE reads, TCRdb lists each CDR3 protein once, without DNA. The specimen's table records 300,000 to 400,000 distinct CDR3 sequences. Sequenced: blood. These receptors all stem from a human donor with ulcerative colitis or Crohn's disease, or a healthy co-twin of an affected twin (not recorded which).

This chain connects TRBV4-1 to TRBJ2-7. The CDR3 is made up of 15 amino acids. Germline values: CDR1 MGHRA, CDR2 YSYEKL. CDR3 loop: CASSQPTEDSYEQYF.

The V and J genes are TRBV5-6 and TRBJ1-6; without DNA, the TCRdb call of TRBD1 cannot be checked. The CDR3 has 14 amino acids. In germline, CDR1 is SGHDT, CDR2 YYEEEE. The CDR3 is CASSFLDRDSPLHF.

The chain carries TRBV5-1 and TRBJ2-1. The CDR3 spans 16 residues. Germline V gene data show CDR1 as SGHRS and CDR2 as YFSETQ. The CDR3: CASSLAEKSSYNEQFF. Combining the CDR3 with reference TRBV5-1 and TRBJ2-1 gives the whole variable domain KAGVTQTPRYLIKTRGQQVTLSCSPISGHRSVSWYQQTPGQGLQFLFEYFSETQRNKGNFPGRFSGRQFSNSRSEMNVSTLELGDSALYLCASSLAEKSSYNEQFFGPGTRLTVL.

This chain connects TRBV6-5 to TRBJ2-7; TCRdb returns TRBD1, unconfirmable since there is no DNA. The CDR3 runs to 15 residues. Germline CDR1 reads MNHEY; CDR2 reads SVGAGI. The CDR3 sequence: CASSYSGTGVYEQYF.

The CDR3 loop reads CSAVDRSSTDTQYF. V usage is TRBV20-1 and J usage is TRBJ2-3. Germline loops: CDR1 DFQATT, CDR2 SNEGSKA (reference sequence). The CDR3 has 14 residues.